This TCR beta chain was found in a study of T cell responses to AZD1222 COVID-19 vaccine. Broader study findings: Baseline testing showed seropositivity in only a handful of AZD1222 recipients. None of the repertoires were sampled until the peak T cell response had passed. In the spike-specific TCR repertoire, nearly half reportedly target unmutated variant regions.

The method was immunoSEQ multiplex PCR; TCRdb's version includes in-frame clones alone and lacks a portion of them. The sample lists approximately 150,000 clones, approximately 91% occurring once. In regard to this clone: Its antigen is currently unknown.

Per germline, CDR1 SGHDT and CDR2 YYEEEE. CDR3 length equals 13 residues. V gave up 0 bases and J gave up 2 bases, with 5 bases separating them. V usage is TRBV5-6 and J usage is TRBJ1-2, with a tentative D call TRBD1 (5 bases). Source: peripheral blood, taken on day 0 of AZD1222 vaccination. The sequence was obtained from an adult in good health. The CDR3 is CASSLGQNYGYTF. CDR3 nucleotide sequence: TGTGCCAGCAGCTTGGGACAGAACTATGGCTACACCTTC.